This T cell receptor beta chain was sequenced in a study of T cells expressing NK-cell markers (dated by TCRdb to the early 2020s). About the study as a whole: Three sorted T-cell subsets (CD3+CD56+NKG2C+, CD3+CD56+NKG2C- and CD3+CD56-NKG2C+) from fewer than 10 donors had their TCR beta-chain repertoires profiled. Of the eight sequenced donors, seven were found to be HCMV-seropositive and one was found to be HCMV-seronegative. All eight donors whose samples were sequenced were randomly selected healthy volunteers, three of them men and five women. Sequencing of the libraries produced 2 x 150 bp reads on Illumina HiSeq 2000/2500, MiSeq or NextSeq.

A remark on this clonotype: It lacks a known antigen.

Its CDR3 holds 14 amino acids, cysteine through phenylalanine. The protein alone is recorded here. CDR1 and CDR2 are drawn from the germline V gene: MGHRA, YSYEKL. Broad study findings and their caveats: Those dominant clonotypes were again the most abundant among CD3+CD56-NKG2C+ cells in a handful of donors, at about 28.3-60.1%. For six donors, the dominant CD3+CD56+NKG2C+ clonotypes were among the top 10 CD8+ clonotypes and accounted for roughly 1.0-8% of CD8+ T cells. Whether the expanded NKG2C-expressing T cell clones were specific for HCMV antigens was left unclear.

Instrument used: Illumina HiSeq 2000. TCR beta cDNA libraries were prepared using 5'RACE template switching, which introduced a universal primer site and unique molecular identifiers. Priming for cDNA synthesis came from the TCR beta constant segment, and two successive PCR amplification steps followed. The original methods were these. Reads were demultiplexed and grouped by UMI with MIGEC, and clonotypes were assembled and quantified with MiTCR. To exclude erroneous sequences, any TCR cDNA sequence not supported by at least two reads was discarded. The tcR package was used for downstream repertoire analysis, and clonotypes were matched across fractions by CDR3 nucleotide sequence plus V segment. VDJmatch was used to annotate antigen specificity against VDJdb, with one amino acid substitution in CDR3 allowed. The reads underwent TCRdb reprocessing, giving one record for each CDR3 protein sequence and no DNA. The authors' filters were not applied to this entry. Per the sample table, the count is hundreds of thousands of distinct CDR3 sequences. The ten most abundant clones make up around 3.3% of the sample.

To determine HCMV serostatus, a commercial ELISA kit was used to detect HCMV-specific IgG in serum. Peripheral blood mononuclear cells were isolated from blood by Ficoll density gradient centrifugation. The rearrangement combines TRBV4-1 with TRBJ2-1; TCRdb selects TRBD2, and the lack of DNA leaves this call unchecked. Sequencing used blood T cells: a sorted CD56 or NKG2C T cell subset, CD4+ or CD8+ T cells, or bulk PBMC T cells (not recorded which). The TCR comes from a man between 18 and 29 years old in good health. Donor details come from another sample of the same person, matched by shared clones. CDR3 sequence: CASSQDWGRPEQFF.